These 19 T cell receptor beta chains were sequenced from one sample in a study of blood T cells in healthy people across ages. Combining a sample-barcoded 5' primer with a J-beta primer mix, a second PCR ran for about 7 to 11 cycles. TCRdb re-called the 5' RACE reads with MiXCR, one entry per CDR3 protein. In the table there are approximately 350,000 distinct CDR3 sequences, about 55% of which are singletons. Sequencing used blood. The receptor source for this set is a man aged 55 to 70 in good health.

A few counts support this clonotype. V usage is TRBV5-1 and J usage is TRBJ2-1, with 8 nucleotides matching TRBD2. The CDR3 contains 19 residues. After removal of 1 base from V and 8 bases from J, the junction contained 20 bases not matched to a gene. Germline V gene data show CDR1 as SGHRS and CDR2 as YFSETQ. The CDR3 DNA reads as TGCGCCAGCAGCTTGTTGGCCGCTTCGCCCGGCGGGGGGTCCTATGAGCAGTTCTTC. Translated: CASSLLAASPGGGSYEQFF. Complete variable domain (other parts from reference TRBV5-1 and TRBJ2-1): KAGVTQTPRYLIKTRGQQVTLSCSPISGHRSVSWYQQTPGQGLQFLFEYFSETQRNKGNFPGRFSGRQFSNSRSEMNVSTLELGDSALYLCASSLLAASPGGGSYEQFFGPGTRLTVL.

The CDR3 reads CASSPPQVTRNEQYF. The CDR3 bases are TGTGCCAGCAGCCCGCCCCAGGTTACTAGGAATGAGCAGTACTTC. This chain links TRBV7-2 with TRBJ2-5; a weak D match, TRBD2 (5 bases). The CDR3 runs to 15 residues. Trimming took 5 bases from V and 11 from J, leaving 24 bases between them. Germline CDR1 and CDR2: SGHTA and FQGNSA.

The V gene is TRBV5-1, the J gene TRBJ2-7; 9 bases align to TRBD2. Per the germline V gene, CDR1 is SGHRS and CDR2 is YFSETQ. The CDR3 contains 15 residues. The ends lost 4 bases at V and 3 bases at J; junction bases unmatched: 8. In nucleotides, the CDR3 is TGCGCCAGCAGCACGGAGGGACTAGCTCTCTACGAGCAGTACTTC. Its translation is CASSTEGLALYEQYF.

In its sample, this clonotype was seen a few times. The chain uses TRBV9 and TRBJ2-3, with TRBD2 identical over 8 bases. V dropped 0 bases and J dropped 4; count of bases not matched to a gene: 13. The germline CDR1 and CDR2 sequences are SGDLS and YYNGEE. This CDR3 contains 18 residues. The CDR3 region is CASSVDMAGAGDADTQYF. The CDR3 DNA follows: TGTGCCAGCAGCGTAGATATGGCTGGAGCGGGAGACGCAGATACGCAGTATTTT.

The rearrangement joins TRBV20-1 to TRBJ2-7; maybe TRBD1 (6 bases). The CDR3 is 11 amino acids. Per the germline V gene, CDR1 is DFQATT and CDR2 is SNEGSKA (reference sequence). Trimming left V 5 bases short and J 3 bases short, with 8 bases between. CDR3 bases: TGCAGTGCTGGGGGCGTCTACGAGCAGTACTTC. Its translation is CSAGGVYEQYF.

This chain links TRBV7-9 with TRBJ2-1, with D perhaps TRBD1 (6 bases). This CDR3 region has 16 residues. Trimming shortened V by 4 bases and J by 2 bases, and 15 bases separated the two germline ends. Germline-derived CDR1 and CDR2 are SEHNR and FQNEAQ (reference sequence). The CDR3 nucleotides are TGTGCCAGCAGCTACGAAATAGGGGGAACCTACAATGAGCAGTTCTTC. This encodes CASSYEIGGTYNEQFF. Drawing the rest from reference TRBV7-9 and TRBJ2-1, the complete variable domain is DTGVSQNPRHKITKRGQNVTFRCDPISEHNRLYWYRQTLGQGPEFLTYFQNEAQLEKSRLLSDRFSAERPKGSFSTLEIQRTEQGDSAMYLCASSYEIGGTYNEQFFGPGTRLTVL.

This clonotype was counted a few times. The chain combines TRBV10-2 with TRBJ2-7; 8 bases match TRBD2. V lost 9 bases to trimming and J lost 7 bases; unmatched junction nucleotides: 8. This CDR3 is built from 12 residues. In germline, CDR1 is WSHSY, CDR2 SAAADI. Here the CDR3 reads CASLLAAGEQYF. The CDR3 bases are TGCGCCAGTCTACTAGCGGCGGGTGAGCAGTACTTC.

J is TRBJ2-4 and V is TRBV27, with 9 bases lining up with TRBD1. The J call may be mistaken, given a closer DNA end match to TRBJ2-7. Germline assignment: CDR1 MNHEY and CDR2 SMNVEV (reference sequence). There are 13 residues in the CDR3. The CDR3 DNA reads as TGTGCCAGCAGTACAATGACAGGGGGCGAGCAGTACTTC. Its protein product is CASSTMTGGEQYF.

This clonotype was detected only once. The chain joins TRBV20-1 to TRBJ1-1; the D gene is possibly TRBD1 (6 bases). V was cut by 0 bases and J by 5 bases, with 16 bases left in between. This CDR3 is 15 amino acids long. Per the germline V gene, CDR1 is DFQATT and CDR2 is SNEGSKA (reference sequence). CDR3 in DNA: TGCAGTGCTAGAGACGGACAGACTCGGACGACTGAAGCTTTCTTT. Its translation is CSARDGQTRTTEAFF.

This clonotype was detected only a few times. This chain links TRBV9 with TRBJ2-6, with D perhaps TRBD1 (6 bases). The germline gives CDR1 SGDLS, CDR2 YYNGEE. The V end lost 5 bases, the J end lost 1 base, and 10 bases lay between the germline ends. This CDR3 is 15 amino acids long. The CDR3 protein is CASSQQGSGANVLTF. The CDR3 DNA is TGTGCCAGCAGTCAACAGGGTTCTGGGGCCAACGTCCTGACTTTC.

This clonotype was recorded only once. A read error may explain this, as a much larger clone is one base away. The V call is TRBV11-1, the J call TRBJ2-1, with 8 bases matching TRBD2. Trimming at V came to 4 bases and at J to 0 bases, leaving 5 bases not matched to a gene. The CDR3 sequence is 16 residues long. Per germline, CDR1 SGHAT and CDR2 FQDESV (reference sequence). The CDR3 loop reads CASSSGAGVSYNEQFF. The CDR3 nucleotides read TGTGCCAGCAGCTCGGGAGCGGGAGTCTCCTACAATGAGCAGTTCTTC. Filled out from reference TRBV11-1 and TRBJ2-1, the complete variable domain reads EAEVAQSPRYKITEKSQAVAFWCDPISGHATLYWYRQILGQGPELLVQFQDESVVDDSQLPKDRFSAERLKGVDSTLKIQPAELGDSAMYLCASSSGAGVSYNEQFFGPGTRLTVL.

This clonotype was observed at least ten times. This chain joins TRBV7-8 and TRBJ2-6; D uncertain. CDR3 size: 16 residues. Looked up from germline, CDR1 is SGHVS and CDR2 is FQNEAQ. Trimming removed 1 base from V and 0 bases from J, with 7 bases in between. The CDR3 nucleotides read TGTGCCAGCAGCTTAGTATCGGGCTCTGGGGCCAACGTCCTGACTTTC. It yields the protein CASSLVSGSGANVLTF.

This clonotype was observed at least ten times. The chain uses TRBV7-2 and TRBJ2-1, with TRBD1 as a possible D gene (5 bases). This CDR3 contains 14 residues. V was cut by 5 bases and J by 1 base, with 9 bases left in between. The V gene's germline CDR1 is SGHTA and CDR2 FQGNSA. Written as DNA, the CDR3 is TGTGCCAGCAGCAATCCAGGGTCCTACAATGAGCAGTTCTTC. Protein product: CASSNPGSYNEQFF.

The J gene is TRBJ1-1, the V gene TRBV6-5; D gene ambiguous. Germline values: CDR1 MNHEY, CDR2 SVGAGI. There are 14 residues in the CDR3. V lost 8 bases, J lost 0 bases, and 13 bases lay in between. The CDR3 protein is CASPTSVMNTEAFF. In DNA, the CDR3 is TGTGCCAGCCCCACATCGGTTATGAACACTGAAGCTTTCTTT.

The chain has TRBV7-2 and TRBJ2-3; 7 positions agree with TRBD2. Losses at the gene ends were 8 bases for V and 0 bases for J; bases not matched to a gene: 5. The germline V gene has CDR1 SGHTA and CDR2 FQGNSA. The CDR3 consists of 14 residues. The chain's CDR3 is CASGLAESTDTQYF. CDR3 bases: TGTGCCAGCGGGCTAGCGGAGAGCACAGATACGCAGTATTTT. Filled out from reference TRBV7-2 and TRBJ2-3, the complete variable domain reads GAGVSQSPSNKVTEKGKDVELRCDPISGHTALYWYRQSLGQGLEFLIYFQGNSAPDKSGLPSDRFSAERTGGSVSTLTIQRTQQEDSAVYLCASGLAESTDTQYFGPGTRLTVL.

The rearrangement uses TRBV7-2 and TRBJ2-3; D may match TRBD1 or TRBD2 (5 bases each). Germline lookup yields CDR1 SGHTA and CDR2 FQGNSA. The V gene lost 2 bases and the J gene lost 5 bases, with 8 bases spanning the gap. This CDR3 spans 13 amino acids. The CDR3, as DNA: TGTGCCAGCAGCTTACGGGACGGAGATACGCAGTATTTT. This translates into CASSLRDGDTQYF.

V is TRBV7-2 and J is TRBJ2-7, with a tentative D call TRBD2 (5 bases). The end of the DNA aligns better with TRBJ2-5, so the J call may be wrong. The CDR3 spans 15 residues. Germline loops: CDR1 SGHTA, CDR2 FQGNSA. CDR3 sequence reads: CASGLGLSLGETQYF. The CDR3 DNA reads as TGTGCCAGCGGCCTTGGACTGAGCTTGGGGGAGACCCAGTACTTC.

There are a few counts of this clonotype. Possible read error: a much larger clone is one base away. The DNA for the CDR3 is TGCAGTGCTAGAGAAGGGCTAGCGGGAGCCCGAGGAGAGCAGTACTTC. The encoded protein is CSAREGLAGARGEQYF. The J gene is TRBJ2-5, the V gene TRBV20-1; 10 bases line up with TRBD2. The V gene's germline CDR1 is DFQATT and CDR2 SNEGSKA (reference sequence). There are 16 residues in the CDR3. The V and J ends lost 0 bases and 11 bases, in that order; junction bases with no gene match: 15.

The chain joins TRBV7-2 to TRBJ1-5; no firm D call. This CDR3 has 14 residues. The germline V and J ends were trimmed by 5 bases and 6 bases, with 14 bases remaining between them. The germline CDR1 and CDR2 sequences are SGHTA and FQGNSA. CDR3 DNA sequence: TGTGCCAGCAGCCGGAGGCCCGATGGTCAGCCCCAGCATTTT. Its translation is CASSRRPDGQPQHF. Variable domain in full (rest from reference TRBV7-2 and TRBJ1-5): GAGVSQSPSNKVTEKGKDVELRCDPISGHTALYWYRQSLGQGLEFLIYFQGNSAPDKSGLPSDRFSAERTGGSVSTLTIQRTQQEDSAVYLCASSRRPDGQPQHFGDGTRLSIL.